This T cell receptor beta chain came from a study of blood T cell repertoires in COVID-19. Overall study context: Whether acute or convalescent, the COVID-19 samples came from the United States, Italy and Spain. PBMCs, B-cell-depleted T cells, or T cells were the source of the cDNA or gDNA that made up the material.

In the study's own analysis: Amplified reference gene primers provided the basis for estimating nucleated cell counts. The table came from immunoSEQ multiplex PCR; TCRdb's copy has only in-frame clones and leaves some out. The DNA gave D and trimming, while V, J and clone size come from that table. The repertoire consists of some 250,000 clones, with 80% to 85% occurring once and the leading ten covering around 3.2%. CDR1 and CDR2 (germline): MGHRA, YSYEKL. The CDR3 is made up of 15 amino acids. V trimming: 3 bases; J trimming: 5 bases; junction bases outside the gene matches: 7. This clonotype originated in a woman aged 55 to 70 with active or convalescent COVID-19. Material for sequencing was peripheral blood. The chain couples TRBV4-1 to TRBJ1-5; 7 nucleotides agree with TRBD1. CDR3 loop: CASSHRGSGDQPQHF. CDR3 coding DNA: TGCGCCAGCAGCCACAGGGGGTCAGGAGATCAGCCCCAGCATTTT.